This TCR beta chain was found in a study of molecular identifiers for immune sequencing clone quantification. MiXCR was run by TCRdb on the PCR reads, yielding one entry per CDR3 protein. The repertoire consists of about 640,000 distinct CDR3 sequences, with nearly 20% occurring once and the leading ten covering 0.85%. At least ten counts were recorded for this clonotype. Germline loops: CDR1 LGHNA, CDR2 YNFKEQ. V lost 0 bases and J 3 bases, leaving 12 bases between the germline ends. This CDR3 has 15 residues. This TCR came from a human donor in good health. Some libraries in this study had Jurkat cell RNA spiked in. Sequencing was performed on naive CD8+ T cells from blood, with Jurkat cell RNA spiked in. Subset described: FACS-sorted CD8+CD4-CCR7+CD45RA+ naive T cells. The chain links TRBV4-2 to TRBJ2-7, with D unclear. The DNA of the CDR3 is TGTGCCAGCAGCCAAGATGTGGCGGAGCACTACGAGCAGTACTTC. The encoded protein is CASSQDVAEHYEQYF.